This T cell receptor beta chain was profiled in a study of cytomegalovirus exposure and HLA in healthy donors. Trimming removed 8 bases from V and 4 bases from J, with 14 bases in between. The CDR3 runs 12 residues. The V gene's germline CDR1 is GTSNPN and CDR2 SVGIG (reference sequence). 13 Jbeta primers and 60 Vbeta primers were used for the PCR. Assay: immunoSEQ multiplex PCR; the TCRdb copy retains only in-frame clones and omits some. The sample yields 110,000 to 150,000 clones, around 80% seen once. The sequenced material came from PBMCs. The source of this sequence is a woman aged 35 to 49 in good health and CMV-seropositive. The J gene is TRBJ1-2, the V gene TRBV30, with D possibly matching TRBD1 (5 bases). The CDR3 DNA reads TGTGCCGGCCGTCAGGGTTTCTATGGCTACACCTTC. Its translation is CAGRQGFYGYTF.